This T cell receptor (beta chain) appears in the sequencing data of a study of cytomegalovirus exposure and HLA in healthy donors. On the study more broadly: Unique TCR beta sequences numbering 95 million to 130 million came from 150 million to 200 million T cells in an earlier analysis.

About this clone: Its target is not known.

It was with 60 Vbeta and 13 Jbeta primers that the PCR ran. Produced via immunoSEQ multiplex PCR; TCRdb's table is partial and in-frame only. The sample has 150,000 to 200,000 clones; roughly 78% are singletons. The CDR3 length is 13 residues. V lost 1 base and J 5 bases, leaving 9 bases between the germline ends. The germline V gene encodes CDR1 SGHRS and CDR2 YFSETQ. Study findings and constraints: Several top significant clusters appeared, in a later analysis, to be linked to common viral pathogens. It was reported in a later analysis that an Asian-associated ancestry cluster showed fewer N-insertions than the roughly 620-donor mean.

The J gene is TRBJ1-1, the V gene TRBV5-1; no clear D gene. Input material: PBMCs. This clonotype was sampled from a woman aged 40 to 55 in good health and CMV-seronegative. CDR3 nucleotide sequence: TGCGCCAGCAGCTTGCGGGGAGGGACTGAAGCTTTCTTT. This gives the protein CASSLRGGTEAFF.